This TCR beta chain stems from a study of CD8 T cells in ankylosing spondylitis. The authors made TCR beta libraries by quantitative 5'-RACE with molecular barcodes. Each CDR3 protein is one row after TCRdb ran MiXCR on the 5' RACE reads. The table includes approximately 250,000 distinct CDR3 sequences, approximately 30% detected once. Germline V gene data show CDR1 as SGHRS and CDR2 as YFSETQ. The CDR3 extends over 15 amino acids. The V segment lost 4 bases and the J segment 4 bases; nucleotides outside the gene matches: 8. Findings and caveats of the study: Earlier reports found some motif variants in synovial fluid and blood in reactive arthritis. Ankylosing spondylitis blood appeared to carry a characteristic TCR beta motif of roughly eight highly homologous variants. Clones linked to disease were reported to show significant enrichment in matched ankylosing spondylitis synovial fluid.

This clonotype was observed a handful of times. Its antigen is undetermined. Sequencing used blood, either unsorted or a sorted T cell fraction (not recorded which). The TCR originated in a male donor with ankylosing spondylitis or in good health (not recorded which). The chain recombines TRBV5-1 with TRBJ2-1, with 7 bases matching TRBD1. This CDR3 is CASSVQGDGYNEQFF. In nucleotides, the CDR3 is TGCGCCAGCAGCGTCCAGGGGGACGGATACAATGAGCAGTTCTTC.